This TCR beta chain was captured by sequencing in a study of cytomegalovirus exposure and HLA in healthy donors (dated 2017 in TCRdb). Background for the entire study: According to an earlier analysis of several hundred of the donors, some 180 million T cells yielded roughly 100 million unique TCR beta sequences and more than 250 Gb of sequence data. Roughly 300 gigabases of sequencing data and around 85 million unique TCR sequences made up an early release that covered over 550 HLA-typed donors. Of the roughly 400 genotyped donors, 81% fell in the genetic ancestry cluster associated with self-reported Caucasian donors. The study was designed to test whether signatures of past pathogen exposure could be identified by cataloging public T cell receptors. The study used immunosequencing to profile the T cell repertoires of 670 or so subjects and linked those repertoires to cytomegalovirus serostatus. In addition to the first cohort of approximately 670 subjects, a separate validation cohort of 130 or so different subjects was used. The study combined high-throughput TCR immunosequencing, statistical association of individual TCRs with disease status, and machine learning to predict cytomegalovirus infection status. A later analysis re-analyzed previously published TCR beta repertoires from roughly 630 donors and added high-resolution HLA genotyping to study TCR occurrence patterns. Rather than drawing on any new phenotypic data, the later analysis identified candidate immune exposures from TCR beta sequences and the way those sequences occurred across donors. To decide whether each TCR beta V gene segment behaved as functional or pseudogenic, an earlier analysis of some 600 of the donors relied on high-throughput TCR beta sequencing. Donor age, sex, ethnicity and CMV serostatus were collected together with the repertoire data. A later genetic analysis took genome-wide SNP genotypes for about three fifths of the 666 donors and used that subset as a discovery cohort. Every repertoire in the discovery cohort had been generated on one and the same sequencing platform. Both class I and class II loci were covered by HLA typing, at four-digit resolution. Typing coverage differed by locus: A, B, C, DRB1 and DQB1 were typed in about 620-640 donors, DQA1 in about 510, DPA1 in around 580, and DPB1 in approximately 450. Roughly five DR-DQ haplotypes were treated as single units for association and clustering because of strong linkage in the cohort. Among 350 to 400 genotyped donors of the cohort, an average of 235,054 unique TCR beta nucleotide sequences were sequenced per donor, about a sixth of them non-productive. What the study reported, not specific to this receptor: Roughly uniform sequencing depth across donors was assumed in presence/absence analyses, although this assumption may not hold. Compared with equally common non-associated chains, HLA-associated TCR beta chains in a later analysis were more clonally expanded and had lower generation probabilities. Some IMGT-functional V segments, including TRBV6-2 and TRBV6-3, could not be told apart with the 87-base-pair reads, so those segments were excluded. Linkage disequilibrium might explain the correlated functional status among segregating V segments, but an unknown experimental factor could not be ruled out. A further reported finding was that TCR beta sequences accurately predicted the HLA-A and HLA-B alleles for most subjects in the first cohort. A total of 164 TCR beta chains were listed by the study as associated with cytomegalovirus. The authors suggested that the approach could potentially be generalized to other disease states and immunological phenotypes. In a later analysis, several top co-occurrence clusters were reported to appear linked to parvovirus B19, influenza, CMV and Epstein-Barr virus. This cohort had only TCR beta chains sequenced, and the lack of alpha or paired-chain data limited which features could be detected. In an earlier analysis of approximately 590 of the donors, most TCR beta V segments appeared in productive rearrangements about 90% or about 30% of the time, broadly matching IMGT annotations. A cluster of highly shared sequence variants was judged likely to represent a technical artifact of the sequencing pipeline. Most TCR sequences were seen in very few donors, while some public TCRs were found in many individuals. Assigning TCR associations to individual alleles was difficult when HLA alleles, especially DR and DQ, strongly co-occurred. The classifier was reported to diagnose cytomegalovirus status with high specificity and sensitivity in both the original and validation cohorts. A later analysis associated roughly 17,000 TCR beta sequences with specific HLA alleles at a false discovery rate of 0.05. According to a later analysis, most CMV-associated TCR beta chains appeared to be HLA-restricted, and the HLA associations seemed to be driven largely by CMV exposure. A few of the identified cytomegalovirus-associated TCR beta chains were confirmed in vitro to be specific for cytomegalovirus antigens. In a later analysis, TCR association rates were found to vary across HLA loci, with the most associated TCRs seen for DRB1 alleles and the fewest for HLA-C alleles. Because HLA typing was missing for some donors at each locus, association tests included only the typed subset. The only immune exposure information available for the cohort was CMV serostatus. Because counts were too low, approximately 15 rarely observed V segments, including chromosome 9 orphons, were excluded from the earlier analysis of several hundred of the donors. A later genetic analysis reported fewer N-insertions in productive TCRs among donors in an Asian-associated ancestry cluster than the approximately 670-donor mean. An association between a missense DCLRE1C variant and V-gene and J-gene trimming of TCR beta chains was found in a later genetic analysis and replicated in an independent cohort.

The cohort was made up of several hundred healthy bone marrow donors. All cohort members were sampled while nominally healthy, although unrecorded immune exposures were likely present. The donor was CMV seropositive and was included in the group of 250 to 300 seropositive cohort members. Every donor gave a peripheral blood sample, and the peripheral blood mononuclear cells from that sample were used for TCR beta sequencing. The Qiagen DNeasy Blood Extraction Kit was used to extract genomic DNA from the blood cell samples. On this clone itself: Its specific antigen is unknown. The record has no base qualities; no much larger clone is one base away.

For CDR1 and CDR2, the germline V gene lists SGHAT and FQNNGV. From the cysteine up to the phenylalanine, the CDR3 has a length of 14 residues. Only the CDR3 region is kept as DNA, spanning 42 bases read in frame from base 1. Compared with germline, V lacks 2 bases and J lacks 8 bases; bases without a gene match: 4. Library preparation was by the immunoSEQ multiplex PCR assay. For the multiplex PCR, a mixture combining 60 forward primers for TCR Vbeta segments and 13 reverse primers for TCR Jbeta segments was used. Amplification of the CDR3 region of rearranged TCR beta genes was performed with a multiplex PCR assay on genomic DNA. The Illumina HiSeq System was used to sequence the amplified TCR beta libraries as 87-base-pair reads. For the original study's pipeline: In a later analysis, some 80 million unique TCR beta chains were counted across the 500 to 850 repertoires, and around 11 million of these chains were shared by at least two donors. Raw reads were error-corrected and collapsed into unique sequences with a nearest-neighbor algorithm that merged closely related sequences to remove PCR and sequencing errors. To assign V, D and J gene segments, CDR3 sequences were aligned to IMGT reference sequences. For a sequence to be retained, a match of at least six nucleotides to both a V gene segment and a J gene segment was required. Rearrangements were classified as productive when the CDR3 lacked stop codons and remained in frame with V and J, and all other rearrangements were classified as non-productive. CDR3 was defined according to IMGT convention as the region running from the second conserved V-encoded cysteine to the conserved J-encoded phenylalanine. In an earlier analysis of just under 600 of the donors, sequences lacking an unambiguous match to a single V gene segment were excluded. In an earlier analysis of approximately 610 of the donors, V segments were called functional above 56.7% productive rearrangements and were called segregating when the between-donor standard deviation exceeded 5%. A statistical classification framework was built for diagnosing cytomegalovirus status from the catalog of TCR beta chain sequences. V and J gene assignment, in a later analysis, came from comparing TCR nucleotide sequences with IMGT/GENE-DB human TR gene sequences. In a later analysis, CDR3 sequences and most-parsimonious VDJ recombination scenarios were assigned using the TCRdist pipeline. In a later analysis, every TCR beta chain was defined by the combination of its CDR3 amino acid sequence and its V-gene family, and reads without a unique V-gene family were dropped. To address suspected cross-contamination and a sequencing artifact, a later analysis removed 592 highly shared, low-generation-probability nucleotide sequences. In a later analysis, a clonal expansion index was calculated for each public chain from normalized within-repertoire ranks of inferred template counts. Generation probabilities in a later analysis came from a VDJ recombination model fitted to out-of-frame rearrangements, and those results were checked against IGoR. In a later analysis, TCR-TCR, TCR-HLA and TCR-CMV co-occurrence was scored with hypergeometric tests, and a repertoire-size bias correction was applied to TCR pairs. False discovery rates were estimated in a later analysis by permuting HLA or CMV assignments 20 times. In a later analysis, co-occurring TCRs were grouped using DBSCAN, with TCRdist sequence similarity added in when clustering inside HLA-allele-positive subsets. Repertoires with fewer than 30,000 or more than 120,000 public chains, plus five repertoires with anomalous nucleotide sharing, were excluded from co-occurrence clustering. Drawn from immuneACCESS, this table holds only the in-frame rearrangements with V and J called that TCRdb kept. Clones are partly lost; checked studies trace under half to an unresolved V gene and leave the rest unexplained. That table is the source of V, J and clone size, and D and trimming were worked out from the DNA. For this sample there are 95,000 to 110,000 clones; under 80% appear just once. Around 15% of the sample comes from the top ten.

Sequencing was performed on PBMCs. The chain uses TRBV11-2 and TRBJ1-4, with 8 junctional bases fitting TRBD1. The clonotype originates from a woman aged 40 to 49 in good health and CMV-seropositive. CDR3 region: CASSLTAGGEKLFF. The base sequence is TGTGCCAGCAGCTTAACGGCAGGGGGCGAAAAACTGTTTTTT.